A selection of T cell receptor beta chains follows, all from one sample in a study of blood T cell repertoires in COVID-19. Sequenced by immunoSEQ multiplex PCR; TCRdb stores in-frame clones only, minus some. The sample carries 39,000 or so clones, about nine tenths recorded once. What was sequenced was peripheral blood. The receptors were sampled from a human donor in a cohort sampled during active COVID-19. Each CDR3 is given with its conserved first and last residue. The order of the fields is J gene, V gene, CDR3 protein.

J gene: TRBJ1-1; V gene: TRBV6-5; CDR3 protein: CASKATGEAFF
J gene: TRBJ2-7; V gene: TRBV19; CDR3 protein: CASSIFQGNYEQYF
J gene: TRBJ2-7; V gene: TRBV7-9; CDR3 protein: CASSLSPGQGMEEQYF
J gene: TRBJ1-2; V gene: TRBV6-2/TRBV6-3; CDR3 protein: CASSRPGTGRGYGYTF
J gene: TRBJ1-2; V gene: TRBV7-8; CDR3 protein: CASSTGTGGDGYTF
J gene: TRBJ1-2; V gene: TRBV2; CDR3 protein: CASRDRADPHGYTF
J gene: TRBJ2-6; V gene: TRBV7-2; CDR3 protein: CASSLELQASGANVLTF
J gene: TRBJ2-3; V gene: TRBV14; CDR3 protein: CASSQDRAGGTDTQYF
J gene: TRBJ2-1; V gene: TRBV4-1; CDR3 protein: CASSQVPLASGGAYNEQFF
J gene: TRBJ2-3; V gene: TRBV5-6; CDR3 protein: CASSTLSLKSDTQYF
J gene: TRBJ2-7; V gene: TRBV10-2; CDR3 protein: CASSEPPRGGVLYF
J gene: TRBJ2-3; V gene: TRBV5-4; CDR3 protein: CASSLKAIVTDTQYF
J gene: TRBJ2-7; V gene: TRBV6-5; CDR3 protein: CASSYSGEGIYEQYF
J gene: TRBJ1-1; V gene: TRBV2; CDR3 protein: CASSLNAGRWTEAFF
J gene: TRBJ1-1; V gene: TRBV19; CDR3 protein: CASSVMNTEAFF
J gene: TRBJ2-5; V gene: TRBV6-6; CDR3 protein: CASSYFGQGGTQYF
J gene: TRBJ2-7; V gene: TRBV5-1; CDR3 protein: CASSLTAGWGVYEQYF
J gene: TRBJ2-3; V gene: TRBV6-2/TRBV6-3; CDR3 protein: CASSPRGRGFTDTQYF
J gene: TRBJ2-7; V gene: TRBV11-2; CDR3 protein: CASSFVDRPYEQYF
J gene: TRBJ1-1; V gene: TRBV4-1; CDR3 protein: CASSQARTEAFF
J gene: TRBJ1-4; V gene: TRBV7-2; CDR3 protein: CASSLTGASEKLFF
J gene: TRBJ2-3; V gene: TRBV7-8; CDR3 protein: CASSFLPGGTDTQYF
J gene: TRBJ2-3; V gene: TRBV3-1/TRBV3-2; CDR3 protein: CASSQATSGRSDTQYF
J gene: TRBJ2-3; V gene: TRBV4-2; CDR3 protein: CASSQESRGLGTDTQYF
J gene: TRBJ1-5; V gene: TRBV15; CDR3 protein: CATSRLGAQPQHF
J gene: TRBJ1-1; V gene: TRBV6-6; CDR3 protein: CASRALNTEAFF
J gene: TRBJ2-3; V gene: TRBV7-6; CDR3 protein: CASSRGVTDTQYF
J gene: TRBJ2-7; V gene: TRBV23-1; CDR3 protein: CASVDSLYEQYF
J gene: TRBJ1-4; V gene: TRBV6-5; CDR3 protein: CASRPPGATNEKLFF
J gene: TRBJ1-1; V gene: TRBV7-9; CDR3 protein: CASSLTGRTEAFF
J gene: TRBJ2-1; V gene: TRBV9; CDR3 protein: CASSVGTGAYNEQFF
J gene: TRBJ1-1; V gene: TRBV7-2; CDR3 protein: CASSPHRVAEAFF
J gene: TRBJ2-7; V gene: TRBV5-1; CDR3 protein: CASSLGSGLSYEQYF
J gene: TRBJ1-1; V gene: TRBV11-2; CDR3 protein: CASSFSGNTEAFF
J gene: TRBJ1-4; V gene: TRBV5-1; CDR3 protein: CASSFQTPRGSNEKLFF
J gene: TRBJ1-1; V gene: TRBV3-1/TRBV3-2; CDR3 protein: CASSQAGAGAEAFF
J gene: TRBJ2-6; V gene: TRBV6-2/TRBV6-3; CDR3 protein: CASSHDTNDISGANVLTF
J gene: TRBJ1-6; V gene: TRBV12-3/TRBV12-4; CDR3 protein: CASSFENSPLHF
J gene: TRBJ2-7; V gene: TRBV9; CDR3 protein: CASSGDRGLEQYF
J gene: TRBJ2-3; V gene: TRBV4-3; CDR3 protein: CASSQDPGGPTDTQYF